This T cell receptor (beta chain) was retrieved from a study of OX40 agonist ivuxolimab in advanced cancers. In the study overall: Earlier anti-PD-1, anti-PD-L1 or anti-CTLA-4 therapy was permitted; over 35% had received some.

Comment on this clone: Its matching antigen is unknown.

Sequenced by immunoSEQ multiplex PCR; TCRdb stores in-frame clones only, minus some. The sample gives 87,000 or so clones, approximately 85% of which show up once; 3% to 4% is in the top ten. Whole-study findings and limits: Both CD4+ and CD8+ T cell populations in blood had undergone clonal expansion by week 6 at 0.1 to 3.0 mg/kg. On average, CD8+ T cells showed a greater number of expanded clones than CD4+.

Exclusion applied to patients with autoimmune disease history or systemic immunosuppression. Germline assignment: CDR1 SGHVS and CDR2 FQNEAQ. The CDR3 covers 14 residues. Trimming took off 5 bases at V and 0 bases at J, with 10 bases between the two ends. This sequence joins TRBV7-8 and TRBJ2-5; D unclear. Specimen: CD4+ or CD8+ T cells sorted from blood, collected in a trial of the OX40 agonist ivuxolimab. The origin of this receptor is an adult with an advanced solid tumor such as melanoma, head and neck, liver or kidney cancer. The CDR3 reads CASSPTENQETQYF. The DNA for the CDR3 is TGTGCCAGCAGCCCCACGGAGAACCAAGAGACCCAGTACTTC.